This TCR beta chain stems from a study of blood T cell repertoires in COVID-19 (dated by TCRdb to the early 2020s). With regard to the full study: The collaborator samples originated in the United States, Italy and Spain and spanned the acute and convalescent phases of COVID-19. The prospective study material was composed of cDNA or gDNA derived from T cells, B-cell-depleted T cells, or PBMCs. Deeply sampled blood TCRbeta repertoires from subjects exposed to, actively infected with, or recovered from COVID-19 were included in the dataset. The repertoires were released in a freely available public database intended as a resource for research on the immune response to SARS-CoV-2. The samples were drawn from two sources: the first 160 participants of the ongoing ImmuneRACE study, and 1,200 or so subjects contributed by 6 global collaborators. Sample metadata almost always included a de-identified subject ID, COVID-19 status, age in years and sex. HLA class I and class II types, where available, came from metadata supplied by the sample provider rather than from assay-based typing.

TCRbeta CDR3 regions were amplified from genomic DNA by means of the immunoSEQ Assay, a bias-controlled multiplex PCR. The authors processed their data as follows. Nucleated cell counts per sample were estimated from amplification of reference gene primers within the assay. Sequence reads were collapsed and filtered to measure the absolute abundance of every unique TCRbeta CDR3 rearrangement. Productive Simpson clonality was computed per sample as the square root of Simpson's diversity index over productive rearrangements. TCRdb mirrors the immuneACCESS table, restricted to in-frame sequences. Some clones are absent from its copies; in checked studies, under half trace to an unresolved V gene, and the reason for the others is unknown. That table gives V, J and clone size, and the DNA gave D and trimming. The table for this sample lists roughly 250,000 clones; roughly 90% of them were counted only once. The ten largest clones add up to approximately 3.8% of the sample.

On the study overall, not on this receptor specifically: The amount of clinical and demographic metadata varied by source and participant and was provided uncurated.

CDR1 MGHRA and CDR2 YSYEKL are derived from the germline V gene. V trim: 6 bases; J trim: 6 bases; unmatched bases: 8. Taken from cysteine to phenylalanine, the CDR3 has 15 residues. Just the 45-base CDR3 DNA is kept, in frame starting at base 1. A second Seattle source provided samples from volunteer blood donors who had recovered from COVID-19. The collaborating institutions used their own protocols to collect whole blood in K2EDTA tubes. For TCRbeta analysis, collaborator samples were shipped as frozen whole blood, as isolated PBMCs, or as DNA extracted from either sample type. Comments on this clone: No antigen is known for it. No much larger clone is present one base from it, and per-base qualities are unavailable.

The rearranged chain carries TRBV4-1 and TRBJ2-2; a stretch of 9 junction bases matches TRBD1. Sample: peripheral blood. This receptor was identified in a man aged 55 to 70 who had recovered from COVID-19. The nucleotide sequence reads TGCGCCAGCAGGACCGGGACAGGGTATTCCGGGGAGCTGTTTTTT. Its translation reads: CASRTGTGYSGELFF.